This T cell receptor beta chain stems from a study of technical replicates of blood from several donors (dated by TCRdb to 2016 to 2017). With regard to this clone: The clone's antigen remains unknown. No much larger clone is present one base from it, and per-base qualities are unavailable.

The CDR3 measures 13 amino acids from cysteine to phenylalanine. Only the CDR3 region is kept as DNA, spanning 39 bases read in frame from base 1. CDR1 is given as MNHEY and CDR2 as SVGAGI, both from the germline V gene. Trimming removed 5 bases from V and 9 bases from J, leaving 17 bases between the germline ends. The library was obtained by the immunoSEQ multiplex PCR assay. As stored in TCRdb, this immuneACCESS dataset retains in-frame rearrangements with V and J assigned. A fraction of the clones does not appear; measured against another copy, unresolved V genes explain less than half of the discrepancy, and the remainder lacks a known reason. This sample has fewer than 85,000 clones in its table, and just over 95% of those were observed once. 0.3% to 0.35% of the sample comes from the top ten.

Sequenced input: T cells isolated from PBMCs. The TCR was taken from a human donor in good health. The chain is made from TRBV6-5 and TRBJ2-7, and possibly TRBD1, on 5 matching bases. The CDR3 here reads CASSGSTQGVQYF. The DNA sequence is TGTGCCAGCAGTGGATCTACTCAAGGGGTGCAGTACTTC.